The rows below give T cell receptor beta chains drawn from one sample of a study of blood T cell repertoires in COVID-19. Produced via immunoSEQ multiplex PCR; TCRdb's table is partial and in-frame only. Of some 150,000 clones in the sample, about four fifths were seen once. The sequenced sample consisted of peripheral blood. Receptor source: a human donor in a cohort sampled during active COVID-19. Each CDR3 is given with its conserved first and last residue. The D gene is left open where the match is weak. The size field is filled for only some rows; it gives once, few, many or a size class.

TRBV7-2	13	TRBJ2-7	-	-	CASSLSSGYEQYF	TGTGCCAGCAGCTTATCGTCAGGCTACGAGCAGTACTTC
TRBV21-1	19	TRBJ1-5	-	-	CASSKGRQGVVCDNQPQHF	TGTGCCAGCAGCAAAGGACGGCAGGGGGTTGTATGCGACAATCAGCCCCAGCATTTT
TRBV18	13	TRBJ2-2	-	-	CASSLQGSGELFF	TGTGCCAGCTCACTTCAGGGGTCCGGGGAGCTGTTTTTT
TRBV29-1	14	TRBJ2-7	-	TRBD1	CSVGGQALSYEQYF	TGCAGCGTTGGAGGACAGGCCCTTTCCTACGAGCAGTACTTC
TRBV5-8	14	TRBJ1-5	once	-	CASSFYSSNQPQHF	TGTGCCAGCAGCTTTTACAGTTCCAATCAGCCCCAGCATTTT
TRBV4-2	19	TRBJ2-3	-	TRBD2	CASSQDHKRGPTFTDTQYF	TGTGCCAGCAGCCAAGATCATAAGCGGGGGCCTACATTCACAGATACGCAGTATTTT
TRBV2	16	TRBJ2-1	-	TRBD1	CASSQTDRVSYNEQFF	TGTGCCAGCAGCCAAACGGACAGGGTCTCCTACAATGAGCAGTTCTTC
TRBV4-1	18	TRBJ1-2	-	TRBD1	CASSQDPSSQGANYGYTF	TGCGCCAGCAGCCAAGATCCAAGTAGTCAGGGGGCTAACTATGGCTACACCTTC
TRBV6-5	11	TRBJ2-5	-	-	CATGREETQYF	TGTGCCACCGGCAGGGAAGAGACCCAGTACTTC
TRBV4-2	15	TRBJ2-7	-	-	CASSQAGSKYDEQYF	TGTGCCAGCAGCCAAGCAGGGTCTAAGTATGACGAGCAGTACTTC
TRBV6-5	13	TRBJ1-2	-	TRBD1	CASRDRGIGGYTF	TGTGCCAGCAGGGACAGGGGGATTGGTGGCTACACCTTC
TRBV25-1	16	TRBJ2-5	-	TRBD1	CASSQTNRGNQETQYF	TGTGCCAGCAGCCAAACTAACAGGGGAAACCAAGAGACCCAGTACTTC
TRBV19	14	TRBJ1-6	few	TRBD1	CATGTAVYNSPLHF	TGTGCCACTGGGACAGCCGTTTATAATTCACCCCTCCACTTT
TRBV7-2	17	TRBJ2-7	-	TRBD2	CASSLSLRLAGGEEQYF	TGTGCCAGCAGCTTATCCCTCCGACTAGCGGGGGGGGAAGAGCAGTACTTC
TRBV28	13	TRBJ2-2	-	-	CASWGTVVRELFF	TGTGCCAGCTGGGGCACTGTGGTCCGGGAGCTGTTTTTT
TRBV28	12	TRBJ1-4	-	-	CASITRGEKLFF	TGTGCCAGCATTACTCGGGGTGAAAAACTGTTTTTT
TRBV18	14	TRBJ1-2	-	-	CASSPAGADYGYTF	TGTGCCAGCTCACCTGCAGGGGCCGACTATGGCTACACCTTC
TRBV6-4	15	TRBJ2-3	-	-	CASSIRQASTDTQYF	TGTGCCAGCAGCATCAGACAGGCTAGCACAGATACGCAGTATTTT
TRBV25-1	13	TRBJ2-7	-	-	CASLGRRSYEQYF	TGTGCCAGCCTGGGCAGGCGATCCTACGAGCAGTACTTC
TRBV9	16	TRBJ2-3	-	TRBD2	CASSVPSGGSTDTQYF	TGTGCCAGCAGCGTCCCTAGCGGGGGGAGCACAGATACGCAGTATTTT
TRBV10-3	12	TRBJ2-5	-	-	CAIKDMGETQYF	TGTGCCATCAAGGACATGGGGGAGACCCAGTACTTC
TRBV14	12	TRBJ2-1	-	-	CASSQASRGRFF	TGTGCCAGCAGCCAAGCAAGCCGTGGGAGGTTCTTC
TRBV6-6	17	TRBJ2-1	-	-	CASSPLEWARSYNEQFF	TGTGCCAGCAGTCCCTTAGAGTGGGCTCGCTCCTACAATGAGCAGTTCTTC
TRBV27	15	TRBJ1-5	-	-	CASSLLRDSNQPQHF	TGTGCCAGCAGTTTACTACGCGATAGCAATCAGCCCCAGCATTTT
TRBV7-9	14	TRBJ1-4	once	TRBD1	CASSLDREGEKLFF	TGTGCCAGCAGCTTGGACAGGGAAGGGGAAAAACTGTTTTTT
TRBV7-2	18	TRBJ2-1	-	TRBD2	CASSLALRGGRSYNEQFF	TGTGCCAGCAGCTTAGCCTTGCGGGGGGGCAGGTCCTACAATGAGCAGTTCTTC
TRBV9	15	TRBJ2-7	-	-	CASSVSTVGSYEQYF	TGTGCCAGCAGCGTAAGTACAGTCGGTTCGTACGAGCAGTACTTC
TRBV6-5	14	TRBJ1-1	-	-	CASSPWEVNTEAFF	TGTGCCAGCAGTCCTTGGGAGGTTAACACTGAAGCTTTCTTT
TRBV19	18	TRBJ1-6	-	TRBD1	CASSIDPSDRGYNSPLHF	TGTGCCAGTAGTATAGATCCTTCGGACAGGGGATATAATTCACCCCTCCACTTT
TRBV10-3	15	TRBJ2-3	-	-	CAISPPANPTDTQYF	TGTGCCATCAGTCCTCCAGCGAATCCCACAGATACGCAGTATTTT
TRBV2	14	TRBJ2-1	many	-	CASSEALGPLGQFF	TGTGCCAGCAGTGAAGCGCTGGGGCCTCTCGGGCAGTTCTTC
TRBV6-1	15	TRBJ2-3	-	-	CASSESKRRTDTQYF	TGTGCCAGCAGTGAGTCCAAGCGACGCACAGATACGCAGTATTTT
TRBV7-9	16	TRBJ2-7	-	TRBD2	CASSLGSGTSSYEQYF	TGTGCCAGCAGCTTGGGTTCCGGGACTAGTTCCTACGAGCAGTACTTC
TRBV7-2	17	TRBJ2-3	-	-	CASSSLYPSDNTDTQYF	TGTGCCAGCAGCTCTCTTTACCCTAGCGACAACACAGATACGCAGTATTTT
TRBV27	12	TRBJ1-5	-	-	CASSFGGQPQHF	TGTGCCAGCAGTTTTGGGGGGCAGCCCCAGCATTTT
TRBV9	15	TRBJ1-3	-	-	CASSPGSLSGNTIYF	TGTGCCAGCAGCCCCGGTTCTCTCTCTGGAAACACCATATATTTT
TRBV5-4	15	TRBJ1-1	many	TRBD1	CASSHRDRGVAEAFF	TGTGCCAGCAGCCACCGGGACAGGGGTGTGGCTGAAGCTTTCTTT
TRBV28	14	TRBJ1-1	-	-	CASSLGGGNTEAFF	TGTGCCAGCAGTTTAGGGGGCGGGAACACTGAAGCTTTCTTT
TRBV7-2	14	TRBJ1-1	-	-	CASSLGQKNTEAFF	TGTGCCAGCAGCTTAGGACAGAAGAACACTGAAGCTTTCTTT
TRBV7-9	17	TRBJ1-5	-	-	CASSAGRADVSNQPQHF	TGTGCCAGCAGCGCCGGGAGGGCAGACGTTAGCAATCAGCCCCAGCATTTT
TRBV19	14	TRBJ1-5	few	TRBD1	CATGPRTGNQPQHF	TGTGCCACCGGTCCCAGGACAGGGAATCAGCCCCAGCATTTT
TRBV20-1	11	TRBJ1-1	-	-	CSVSQNTEAFF	TGCAGTGTTTCACAGAACACTGAAGCTTTCTTT
TRBV7-2	17	TRBJ2-3	-	TRBD2	CASSPSRLAGAPDTQYF	TGTGCCAGCAGCCCCTCCCGGCTAGCGGGGGCACCAGATACGCAGTATTTT
TRBV7-6	17	TRBJ2-3	once	TRBD2	CASSLRSASGSTDTQYF	TGTGCCAGCAGCTTAAGGTCGGCTAGCGGGAGCACAGATACGCAGTATTTT
TRBV7-9	15	TRBJ1-1	-	TRBD1	CASSPQGVGSTEAFF	TGTGCCAGCAGCCCACAGGGGGTAGGGAGCACTGAAGCTTTCTTT
TRBV5-1	20	TRBJ1-5	many	-	CASSAGDTNQPESGNQPQHF	TGCGCCAGCAGCGCGGGGGACACAAACCAACCCGAAAGCGGCAATCAGCCCCAGCATTTT